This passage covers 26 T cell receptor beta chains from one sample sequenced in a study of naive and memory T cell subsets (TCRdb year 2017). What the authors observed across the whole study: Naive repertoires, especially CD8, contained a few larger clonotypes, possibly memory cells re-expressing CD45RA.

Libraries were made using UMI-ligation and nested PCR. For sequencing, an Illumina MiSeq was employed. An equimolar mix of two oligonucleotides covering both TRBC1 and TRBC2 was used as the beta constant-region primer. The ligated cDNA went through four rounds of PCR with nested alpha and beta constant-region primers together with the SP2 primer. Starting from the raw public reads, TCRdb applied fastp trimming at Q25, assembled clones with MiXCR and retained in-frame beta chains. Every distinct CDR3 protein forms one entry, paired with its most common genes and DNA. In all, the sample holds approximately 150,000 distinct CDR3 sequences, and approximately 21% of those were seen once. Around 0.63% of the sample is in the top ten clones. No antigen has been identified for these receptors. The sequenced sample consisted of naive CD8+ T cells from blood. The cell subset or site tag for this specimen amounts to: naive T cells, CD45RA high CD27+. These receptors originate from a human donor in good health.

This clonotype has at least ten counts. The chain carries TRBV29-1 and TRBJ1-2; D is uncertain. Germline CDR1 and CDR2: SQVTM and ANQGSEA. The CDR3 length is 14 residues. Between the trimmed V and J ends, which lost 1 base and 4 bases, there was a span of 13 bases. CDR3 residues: CSVEGFEQFYGYTF. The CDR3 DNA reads TGCAGCGTTGAAGGTTTCGAACAGTTCTATGGCTACACCTTC.

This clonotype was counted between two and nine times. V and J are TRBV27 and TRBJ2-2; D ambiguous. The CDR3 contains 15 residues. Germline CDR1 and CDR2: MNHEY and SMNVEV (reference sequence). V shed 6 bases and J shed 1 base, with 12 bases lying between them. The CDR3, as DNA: TGTGCCAGCAGCTCTCTCCTTATGAACACCGGGGAGCTGTTTTTT. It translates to CASSSLLMNTGELFF.

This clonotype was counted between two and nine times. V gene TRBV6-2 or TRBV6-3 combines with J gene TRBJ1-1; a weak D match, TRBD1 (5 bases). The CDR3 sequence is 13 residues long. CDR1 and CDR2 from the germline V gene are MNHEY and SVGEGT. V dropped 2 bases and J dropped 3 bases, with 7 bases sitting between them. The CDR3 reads CASSYEGHTEAFF. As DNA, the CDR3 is TGTGCCAGCAGTTACGAGGGGCACACTGAAGCTTTCTTT.

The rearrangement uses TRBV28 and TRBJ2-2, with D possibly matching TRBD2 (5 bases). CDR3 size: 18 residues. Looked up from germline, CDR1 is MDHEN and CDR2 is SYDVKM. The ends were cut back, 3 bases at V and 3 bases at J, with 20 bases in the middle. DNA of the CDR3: TGTGCCAGCAGTTTTCCGCCGGAGGTAGGAGCGGACACCGGGGAGCTGTTTTTT. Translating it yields CASSFPPEVGADTGELFF.

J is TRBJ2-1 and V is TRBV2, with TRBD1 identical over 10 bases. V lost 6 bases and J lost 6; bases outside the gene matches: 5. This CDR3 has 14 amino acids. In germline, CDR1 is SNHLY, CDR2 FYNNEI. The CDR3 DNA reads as TGTGCCAGCAGGGATGGACAGGGGGTCAATGAGCAGTTCTTC. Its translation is CASRDGQGVNEQFF.

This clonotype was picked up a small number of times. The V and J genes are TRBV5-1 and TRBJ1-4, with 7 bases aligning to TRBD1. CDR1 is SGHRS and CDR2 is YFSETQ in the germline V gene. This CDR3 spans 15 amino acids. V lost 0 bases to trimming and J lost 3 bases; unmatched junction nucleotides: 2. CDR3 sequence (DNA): TGCGCCAGCAGCTTGGGACAGGGCTCTAATGAAAAACTGTTTTTT. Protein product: CASSLGQGSNEKLFF.

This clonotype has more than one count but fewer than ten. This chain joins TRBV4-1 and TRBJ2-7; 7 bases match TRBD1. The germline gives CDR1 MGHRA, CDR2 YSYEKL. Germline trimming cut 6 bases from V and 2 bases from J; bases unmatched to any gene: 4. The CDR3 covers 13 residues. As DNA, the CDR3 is TGCGCCAGCAGTTGGGACAGACCCTACGAGCAGTACTTC. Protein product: CASSWDRPYEQYF.

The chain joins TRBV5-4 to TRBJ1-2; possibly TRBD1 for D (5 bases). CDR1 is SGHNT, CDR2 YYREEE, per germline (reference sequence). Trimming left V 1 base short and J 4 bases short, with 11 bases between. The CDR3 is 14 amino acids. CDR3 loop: CASSLISGIYGYTF. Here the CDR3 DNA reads TGTGCCAGCAGCTTGATTTCAGGGATCTATGGCTACACCTTC.

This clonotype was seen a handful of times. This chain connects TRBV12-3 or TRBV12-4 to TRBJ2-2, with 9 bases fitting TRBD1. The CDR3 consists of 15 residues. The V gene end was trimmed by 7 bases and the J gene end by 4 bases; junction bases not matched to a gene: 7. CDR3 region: CASNTGGGLTGELFF. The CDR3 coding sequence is TGTGCCAGCAATACAGGGGGCGGCCTCACCGGGGAGCTGTTTTTT.

This CDR3 is CATSRDRGTQETQYF. The CDR3 nucleotides read TGTGCCACCAGCAGAGATAGGGGCACTCAAGAGACCCAGTACTTC. The rearrangement links TRBV15 to TRBJ2-5; TRBD1 might be the D (5 bases). Trimming stripped 0 bases from V and 2 bases from J, with 10 bases between. The CDR3 covers 15 residues. Germline V CDR1 and CDR2: LNHNV, YYDKDF (reference sequence).

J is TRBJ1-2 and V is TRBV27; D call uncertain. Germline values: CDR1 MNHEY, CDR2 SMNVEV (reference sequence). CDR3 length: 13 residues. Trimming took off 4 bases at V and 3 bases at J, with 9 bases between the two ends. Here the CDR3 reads CASSSGLDYGYTF. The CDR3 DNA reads TGTGCCAGCAGTTCTGGGCTCGACTATGGCTACACCTTC.

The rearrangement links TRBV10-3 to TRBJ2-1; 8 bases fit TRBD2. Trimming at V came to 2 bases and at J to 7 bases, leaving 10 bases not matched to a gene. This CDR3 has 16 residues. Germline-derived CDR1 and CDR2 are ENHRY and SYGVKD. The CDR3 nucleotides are TGTGCCATCAGTGAGGGATTGCTAGCGGGTGCGAATGAGCAGTTCTTC. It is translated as CAISEGLLAGANEQFF.

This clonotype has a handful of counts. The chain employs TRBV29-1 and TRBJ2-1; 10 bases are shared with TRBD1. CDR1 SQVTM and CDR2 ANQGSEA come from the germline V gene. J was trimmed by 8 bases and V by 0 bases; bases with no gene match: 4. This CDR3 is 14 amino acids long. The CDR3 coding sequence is TGCAGCGTTGAAGATGACAGGGGGCTGGATGAGCAGTTCTTC. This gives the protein CSVEDDRGLDEQFF.

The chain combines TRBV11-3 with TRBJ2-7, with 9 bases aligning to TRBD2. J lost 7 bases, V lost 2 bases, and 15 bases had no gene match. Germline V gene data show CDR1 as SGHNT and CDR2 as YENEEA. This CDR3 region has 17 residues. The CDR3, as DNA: TGTGCCAGCAGCTTATTATGTCGACATGCGCGGGAGGGAGAGCAGTACTTC. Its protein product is CASSLLCRHAREGEQYF. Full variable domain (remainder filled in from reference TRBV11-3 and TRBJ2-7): EAGVVQSPRYKIIEKKQPVAFWCNPISGHNTLYWYLQNLGQGPELLIRYENEEAVDDSQLPKDRFSAERLKGVDSTLKIQPAELGDSAVYLCASSLLCRHAREGEQYFGPGTRLTVT.

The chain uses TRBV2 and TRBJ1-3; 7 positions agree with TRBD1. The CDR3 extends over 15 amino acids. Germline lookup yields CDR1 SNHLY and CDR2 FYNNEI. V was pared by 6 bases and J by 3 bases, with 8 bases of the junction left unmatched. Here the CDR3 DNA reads TGTGCCAGCAGCCACGACAGGGAATATGGAAACACCATATATTTT. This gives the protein CASSHDREYGNTIYF.

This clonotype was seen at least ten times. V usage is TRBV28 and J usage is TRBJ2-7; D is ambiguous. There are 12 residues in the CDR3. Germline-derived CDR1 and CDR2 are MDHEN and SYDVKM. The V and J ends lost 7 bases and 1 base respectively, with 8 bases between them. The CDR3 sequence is CASTGISYEQYF. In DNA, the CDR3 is TGTGCCAGCACTGGCATTTCCTACGAGCAGTACTTC.

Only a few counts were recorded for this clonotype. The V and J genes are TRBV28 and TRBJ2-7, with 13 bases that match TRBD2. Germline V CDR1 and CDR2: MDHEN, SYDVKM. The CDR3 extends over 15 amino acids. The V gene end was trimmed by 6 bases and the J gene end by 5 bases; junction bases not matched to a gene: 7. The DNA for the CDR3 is TGTGCCAGCAGGCGCCGACTAGCGGGAGGCCACGAGCAGTACTTC. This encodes CASRRRLAGGHEQYF.

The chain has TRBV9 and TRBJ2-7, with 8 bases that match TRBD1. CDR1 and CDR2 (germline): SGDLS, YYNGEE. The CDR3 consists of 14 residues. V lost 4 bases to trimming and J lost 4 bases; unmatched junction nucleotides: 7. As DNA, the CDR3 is TGTGCCAGCAGCCCAGGGGGCGCCGGGTACGAGCAGTACTTC. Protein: CASSPGGAGYEQYF.

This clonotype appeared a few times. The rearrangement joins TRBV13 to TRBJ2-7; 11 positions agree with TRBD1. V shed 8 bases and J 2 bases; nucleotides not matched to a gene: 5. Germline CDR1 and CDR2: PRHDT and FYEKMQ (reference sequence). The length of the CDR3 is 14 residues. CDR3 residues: CASGQGATTYEQYF. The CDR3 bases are TGTGCCAGCGGACAGGGGGCCACGACCTACGAGCAGTACTTC.

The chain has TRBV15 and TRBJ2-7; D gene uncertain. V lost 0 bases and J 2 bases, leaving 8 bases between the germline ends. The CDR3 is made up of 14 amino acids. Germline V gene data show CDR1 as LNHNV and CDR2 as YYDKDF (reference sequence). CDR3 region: CATSRDQSPYEQYF. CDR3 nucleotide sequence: TGTGCCACCAGCAGAGATCAGAGTCCCTACGAGCAGTACTTC.

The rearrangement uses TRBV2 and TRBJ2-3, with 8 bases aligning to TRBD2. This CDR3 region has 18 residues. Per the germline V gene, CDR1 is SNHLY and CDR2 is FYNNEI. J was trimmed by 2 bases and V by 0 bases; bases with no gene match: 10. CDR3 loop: CASSEAVAAGDSTDTQYF. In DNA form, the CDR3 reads TGTGCCAGCAGTGAAGCGGTGGCAGCGGGAGACTCCACAGATACGCAGTATTTT.

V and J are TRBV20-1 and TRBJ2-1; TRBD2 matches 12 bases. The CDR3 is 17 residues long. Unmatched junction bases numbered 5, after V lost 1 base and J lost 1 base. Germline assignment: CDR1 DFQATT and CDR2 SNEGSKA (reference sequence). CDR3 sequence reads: CSARGGLAGTSYNEQFF. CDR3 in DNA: TGCAGTGCTAGAGGAGGACTAGCGGGAACTTCCTACAATGAGCAGTTCTTC.

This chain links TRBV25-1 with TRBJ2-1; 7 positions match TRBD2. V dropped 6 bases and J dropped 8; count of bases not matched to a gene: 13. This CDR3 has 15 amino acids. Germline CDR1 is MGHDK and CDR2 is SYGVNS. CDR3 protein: CASSVGLGVLDEQFF. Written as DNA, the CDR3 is TGTGCCAGCAGCGTCGGACTAGGGGTTTTGGATGAGCAGTTCTTC.

In DNA form, the CDR3 reads TGTGCCAGCTGGAGTCGGGAGGGCTACATCGATGAGCAGTTCTTC. Encoded protein: CASWSREGYIDEQFF. The chain couples TRBV6-2 or TRBV6-3 to TRBJ2-1; 8 bases fit TRBD2. Germline CDR1 MNHEY, CDR2 SVGEGT. This CDR3 comprises 15 residues. With V trimmed by 8 bases and J by 8 bases, 14 bases remained unmatched.

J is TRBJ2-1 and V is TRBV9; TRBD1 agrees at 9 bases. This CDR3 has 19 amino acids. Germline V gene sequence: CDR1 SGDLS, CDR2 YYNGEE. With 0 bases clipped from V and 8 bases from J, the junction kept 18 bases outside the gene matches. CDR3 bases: TGTGCCAGCAGCGTAGCCGGTAGACCCTATACCGGGACAGGGTATGAGCAGTTCTTC. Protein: CASSVAGRPYTGTGYEQFF. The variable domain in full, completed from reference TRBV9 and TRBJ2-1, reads DSGVTQTPKHLITATGQRVTLRCSPRSGDLSVYWYQQSLDQGLQFLIQYYNGEERAKGNILERFSAQQFPDLHSELNLSSLELGDSALYFCASSVAGRPYTGTGYEQFFGPGTRLTVL.

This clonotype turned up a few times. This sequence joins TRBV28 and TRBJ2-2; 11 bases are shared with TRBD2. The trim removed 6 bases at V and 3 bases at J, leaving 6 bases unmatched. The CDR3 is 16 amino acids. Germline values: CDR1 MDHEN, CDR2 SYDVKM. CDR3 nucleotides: TGTGCCAGCAGCCATAGCGGGAGGGCCGACACCGGGGAGCTGTTTTTT. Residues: CASSHSGRADTGELFF.